These 17 T cell receptor beta chains originate from one sample sequenced in a study of Graves' ophthalmopathy and Graves' hyperthyroidism. RNA transcripts served as template for amplifying TCR beta CDR3 sequences. RT-PCR with HTBI primers came first, then second-round multiplex PCR. One entry per CDR3 protein, called by TCRdb with MiXCR from the multiplex PCR reads. In the table there are around 470,000 distinct CDR3 sequences, over 13% of which are singletons. The sample comprised blood. These receptors were obtained from a woman in her 30s with Graves' ophthalmopathy.

This clonotype was observed a handful of times. This may be a read error: a much more frequent sequence differs by one nucleotide. This is likely a read error, given that the CDR3 carries no conserved phenylalanine or tryptophan at its end. The genes are TRBV28 and TRBJ1-6, with D unresolved. Germline CDR1 MDHEN, CDR2 SYDVKM. The CDR3 is 14 residues long. V lost 3 bases, J lost 7 bases, and 10 bases lay in between. This CDR3 is CASSFRGENSPLHS. The CDR3 DNA reads as TGTGCCAGCAGTTTCCGGGGAGAAAATTCACCCCTCCACTCT.

In this sample, this clonotype turned up many times. This chain's CDR3 is CASTRTRQGGYGYTF. Written as DNA, the CDR3 is TGTGCCAGCACCCGGACCAGACAGGGGGGTTATGGCTACACCTTC. V and J are TRBV6-1 and TRBJ1-2; TRBD1 agrees at 9 bases. Germline CDR1 and CDR2: MNHNS and SASEGT. The CDR3 contains 15 residues. J gave up 5 bases and V 7 bases, and 11 bases lay outside the gene matches.

This clonotype was detected ten times or more. The chain employs TRBV11-3 and TRBJ1-3; unclear D gene. The CDR3 is 12 amino acids. Between the trimmed V and J ends, which lost 7 bases and 0 bases, there was a span of 4 bases. Per the germline V gene, CDR1 is SGHNT and CDR2 is YENEEA. The CDR3 loop reads CASTYSGNTIYF. DNA for the CDR3: TGTGCCAGCACGTACTCTGGAAACACCATATATTTT.

Details on this clonotype: With a much larger clone just one base away, this may be a read error. V usage is TRBV5-1 and J usage is TRBJ1-1; tentatively, D is TRBD1 (6 bases). The V gene's germline CDR1 is SGHRS and CDR2 YFSETQ. The CDR3 loop spans 13 amino acids. The CDR3 region is CASSFSWDTEAVF. CDR3 coding DNA: TGCGCCAGCAGCTTTTCGTGGGACACTGAAGCTGTCTTT.

This chain uses TRBV20-1 with TRBJ2-7; no definite D call. This CDR3 has 14 amino acids. V lost 0 bases to trimming and J lost 6 bases, with 15 bases between them. CDR1 is DFQATT, CDR2 SNEGSKA, per germline (reference sequence). DNA of the CDR3: TGCAGTGCTAGAGAGATGAAACAGACGGTCGAGCAGTACTTC. This encodes CSAREMKQTVEQYF.

The sample holds a few counts of this clonotype. The genes are TRBV30 and TRBJ2-7, with TRBD2 matching over 9 bases. J gave up 3 bases and V 0 bases, and 3 bases lay outside the gene matches. CDR1 and CDR2 (germline): GTSNPN, SVGIG (reference sequence). This CDR3 is built from 14 residues. CDR3 DNA: TGTGCCTGGAGTGTATTAGCGGGGGTCTACGAGCAGTACTTC. Translating gives CAWSVLAGVYEQYF.

This clonotype has a count of ten or more. The CDR3 region has the DNA TGTGCCAGCAGTGATCCGGACAGGCTCGGCTACGAGCAGTACTTC. Its protein is CASSDPDRLGYEQYF. J is TRBJ2-7 and V is TRBV25-1; 7 bases align to TRBD1. The CDR3 is made up of 15 amino acids. Germline-derived CDR1 and CDR2 are MGHDK and SYGVNS. Trimming cost V 3 bases and J 3 bases; bases outside gene matches: 8.

This clonotype was recorded many times. V is TRBV3-1 and J is TRBJ2-2; unclear D gene. The germline gives CDR1 LGHDT, CDR2 YNNKEL (reference sequence). The V end was cut by 0 bases, the J end by 4 bases, with 6 bases between. The CDR3 is 14 residues long. CDR3 protein: CASSQEAITGELFF. In DNA, the CDR3 is TGTGCCAGCAGCCAAGAAGCCATCACCGGGGAGCTGTTTTTT.

This clonotype has more than one count but fewer than ten. The V and J genes are TRBV5-1 and TRBJ2-5, with 11 bases matching TRBD2. Germline-derived CDR1 and CDR2 are SGHRS and YFSETQ. The CDR3 has 16 amino acids. With 3 bases clipped from V and 4 bases from J, the junction kept 8 bases outside the gene matches. The CDR3 sequence is CASSSRLAGRGETQYF. The CDR3, as DNA: TGCGCCAGCAGCTCCCGACTAGCGGGAAGGGGAGAGACCCAGTACTTC.

This clonotype was observed many times. This chain links TRBV7-8 with TRBJ2-5, with D possibly being TRBD1 (5 bases). The ends were cut back, 1 base at V and 3 bases at J, with 15 bases in the middle. This CDR3 is built from 16 residues. Germline V gene data show CDR1 as SGHVS and CDR2 as FQNEAQ. In nucleotides, the CDR3 is TGTGCCAGCAGCTTAGTAGACGGCCCACAGGAAGAGACCCAGTACTTC. Translated: CASSLVDGPQEETQYF. Full variable domain (missing parts from reference TRBV7-8 and TRBJ2-5): GAGVSQSPRYKVAKRGQDVALRCDPISGHVSLFWYQQALGQGPEFLTYFQNEAQLDKSGLPSDRFFAERPEGSVSTLKIQRTQQEDSAVYLCASSLVDGPQEETQYFGPGTRLLVL.

This clonotype was seen ten or more times. Here the CDR3 DNA reads TGTGCCAGCAGCGACAGGATGAGCACAGATACGCAGTATTTT. It is translated as CASSDRMSTDTQYF. The chain carries TRBV9 and TRBJ2-3; D is possibly TRBD1 (5 bases). The V end lost 3 bases, the J end lost 0 bases, and 8 bases lay between the germline ends. In germline, CDR1 is SGDLS, CDR2 YYNGEE. The CDR3 extends over 14 amino acids. Full variable domain (outside the CDR3, taken from reference TRBV9 and TRBJ2-3): DSGVTQTPKHLITATGQRVTLRCSPRSGDLSVYWYQQSLDQGLQFLIQYYNGEERAKGNILERFSAQQFPDLHSELNLSSLELGDSALYFCASSDRMSTDTQYFGPGTRLTVL.

The gene calls are TRBV19 and TRBJ1-2; tentative D call: TRBD1 (5 bases). Looked up from germline, CDR1 is LNHDA and CDR2 is SQIVND (reference sequence). CDR3 size: 13 residues. The V end was cut by 5 bases, the J end by 7 bases, with 14 bases between. CDR3 nucleotides: TGTGCCAGTAGTCCCTCGCCCAGGGCTGGCTACACCTTC. Translation: CASSPSPRAGYTF.

A remark on this clonotype: At one boundary the junction diverges from the germline segment, which might be a read error. This sequence joins TRBV6-5 and TRBJ1-5, with TRBD1 as a possible D gene (6 bases). Per the germline V gene, CDR1 is MNHEY and CDR2 is SVGAGI. This CDR3 is 15 amino acids long. CDR3 sequence: CASSYRGAGDQPKHF. In DNA, the CDR3 is TGTGCCAGCAGTTACCGGGGGGCGGGTGATCAGCCCAAGCATTTT.

This clonotype was observed many times. The chain links TRBV27 to TRBJ1-5; D might be TRBD1 (5 bases). Germline V gene lookup returns CDR1 MNHEY and CDR2 SMNVEV (reference sequence). Between the trimmed V and J ends, which lost 5 bases and 2 bases, there was a span of 13 bases. The CDR3 is 15 amino acids. The CDR3 loop reads CASSQLGGGNQPQHF. CDR3 sequence (DNA): TGTGCCAGCAGTCAATTGGGGGGTGGCAATCAGCCCCAGCATTTT.

This clonotype was counted at least ten times. The V gene is TRBV5-1, the J gene TRBJ2-7; 11 bases map to TRBD1. From germline, CDR1 is SGHRS and CDR2 YFSETQ. Trimming took 1 base from V and 6 from J; bases not matched to a gene: 6. CDR3 size: 15 residues. CDR3 sequence reads: CASSLRDRGLGEQYF. CDR3 nucleotides: TGCGCCAGCAGCTTGAGGGACAGGGGGTTAGGCGAGCAGTACTTC.

The sample holds many counts of this clonotype. V is TRBV18 and J is TRBJ2-5, with 7 positions matching TRBD1. With V trimmed by 2 bases and J by 4 bases, 4 bases remained unmatched. This CDR3 contains 14 residues. Germline loops: CDR1 KGHSH, CDR2 LQKENI. The CDR3 spells CASSPTTGRETQYF. The CDR3 nucleotides are TGTGCCAGCTCACCAACGACAGGGCGAGAGACCCAGTACTTC.

The chain recombines TRBV30 with TRBJ2-4; D possibly corresponds to TRBD1 (5 bases). The CDR3 contains 13 residues. Trimming shortened V by 4 bases and J by 2 bases, and 9 bases separated the two germline ends. Germline V lookup: CDR1 GTSNPN, CDR2 SVGIG (reference sequence). CDR3 protein: CAWTGFSKNIQYF. In nucleotides, the CDR3 is TGTGCCTGGACAGGGTTTTCCAAAAACATTCAGTACTTC.